Presented here are 24 T cell receptor beta chains from one specimen sequenced in a study of post-analysis software for immune sequencing data. Findings and limits, study-wide: In patients, four to six TRBV segments were more frequent than in controls, with TRBV5-6, TRBV5-1 and TRBV20-1 among them.

Antigen specificity for these receptors is unknown. Unique-molecular-identifier-tagged TCR beta cDNA libraries were used. A single record per CDR3 protein comes from TCRdb applying MiXCR to the PCR reads. The profile shows about 810,000 distinct CDR3 sequences, 53% of them singletons. Sequenced sample: blood. Receptors were obtained from a girl between 5 and 17 years old with multiple sclerosis.

This clonotype is a singleton in its sample. The gene calls are TRBV12-3 or TRBV12-4 and TRBJ2-1; 8 bases are shared with TRBD2. TRBJ2-7 explains the end of the DNA better; the J call may be wrong. This CDR3 is 17 amino acids long. CDR3 in amino acids: CASSSRMGLGPHNEQYF. The CDR3 bases are TGTGCCAGCAGTTCCAGGATGGGACTAGGGCCCCACAATGAGCAGTACTTC.

CDR3 in DNA: TGCAGCGTTGCCCTCCGACTAGCGGGAGAGGGTGAGCAGTTCTTC. Protein: CSVALRLAGEGEQFF. The chain recombines TRBV29-1 with TRBJ2-1; TRBD2 aligns across 12 bases. The CDR3 extends over 15 amino acids. V trimming: 4 bases; J trimming: 9 bases; junction bases outside the gene matches: 10. Germline V gene sequence: CDR1 SQVTM, CDR2 ANQGSEA.

This clonotype was observed a few times. The V gene is TRBV12-3 or TRBV12-4, the J gene TRBJ2-3; 11 bases align to TRBD1. There are 12 residues in the CDR3. J lost 14 bases, V lost 5 bases, and 6 bases had no gene match. The CDR3 DNA follows: TGTGCCAGCAGTCGCGGGACAGGGGGTTCGTATTTT. It is translated as CASSRGTGGSYF.

V and J are TRBV20-1 and TRBJ2-1; D is uncertain. The CDR3 totals 15 residues. The germline gives CDR1 DFQATT, CDR2 SNEGSKA (reference sequence). CDR3 amino acids: CGVLCSANSYNEQFF. The CDR3 bases are TGCGGAGTCCTCTGTTCCGCGAACTCCTACAATGAGCAGTTCTTC.

This clonotype was detected a few times. The V gene is TRBV25-1, the J gene TRBJ2-3; TRBD2 is a possible D gene (5 bases). Trimming shortened V by 2 bases and J by 0 bases, and 21 bases separated the two germline ends. Germline V CDR1 and CDR2: MGHDK, SYGVNS. CDR3 size: 19 residues. CDR3 sequence (DNA): TGTGCCAGCAGTGAAAAGGGCAGTCTTACTAGACGTAGCACAGATACGCAGTATTTT. Protein sequence: CASSEKGSLTRRSTDTQYF.

This clonotype was recorded many times. The chain is built from TRBV2 and TRBJ2-4; the match to TRBD2 covers 7 bases. Looked up from germline, CDR1 is SNHLY and CDR2 is FYNNEI. Unmatched junction bases numbered 6, after V lost 6 bases and J lost 4 bases. The CDR3 covers 14 residues. CDR3 bases: TGTGCCAGCAGCACCGGGACTATTAAAAACATTCAGTACTTC. Translated: CASSTGTIKNIQYF.

The chain uses TRBV6-5 and TRBJ1-2; 8 nucleotides match TRBD1. This CDR3 has 15 residues. Trimming removed 7 bases from V and 7 bases from J; junction bases left unmatched: 14. Per the germline V gene, CDR1 is MNHEY and CDR2 is SVGAGI. The CDR3 coding sequence is TGTGCCAGCACCGACACGGGACAGGTTTTTAGTGGCTACACCTTC. It codes for CASTDTGQVFSGYTF.

The V call is TRBV5-1, the J call TRBJ1-2, with TRBD1 matching 7 bases. The germline CDR1 and CDR2 sequences are SGHRS and YFSETQ. Trimming removed 1 base from V and 4 bases from J; junction bases left unmatched: 10. The CDR3 runs to 16 residues. The CDR3 DNA follows: TGCGCCAGCAGCTTGACAGGGGCCCAAAGCAGCTATGGCTACACCTTC. The encoded protein is CASSLTGAQSSYGYTF.

The count of this clonotype is one. This chain connects TRBV29-1 to TRBJ1-2, with a tentative D call TRBD1 (6 bases). This CDR3 is built from 17 residues. CDR1 is SQVTM and CDR2 is ANQGSEA in the germline V gene. The germline V and J ends were trimmed by 6 bases and 2 bases, with 25 bases remaining between them. CDR3 DNA: TGCAGCGTCTCGGGGCGGGCCAGGGGAGGTGGAAACTATGGCTACACCTTC. Its translation: CSVSGRARGGGNYGYTF.

This clonotype was seen a handful of times. The V call is TRBV4-2, the J call TRBJ2-4; 10 positions match TRBD2. The germline gives CDR1 LGHNA, CDR2 YNFKEQ. CDR3 size: 17 residues. J gave up 4 bases and V 0 bases, and 6 bases lay outside the gene matches. The CDR3 reads CASSQDLLAGEKNIQYF. The CDR3 DNA follows: TGTGCCAGCAGCCAAGATCTCCTAGCGGGAGAAAAAAACATTCAGTACTTC.

CDR3 amino acids: CASSLGPGLAGLWEQYF. The DNA of the CDR3 is TGCGCCAGCAGCTTGGGACCGGGACTAGCGGGGTTGTGGGAGCAGTACTTC. This chain links TRBV5-1 with TRBJ2-7; TRBD2 agrees at 13 bases. Per the germline V gene, CDR1 is SGHRS and CDR2 is YFSETQ. The CDR3 runs to 17 residues. The J segment lost 7 bases and the V segment lost 0 bases, leaving 10 bases of the junction unmatched.

This chain connects TRBV6-1 to TRBJ2-7; 11 nucleotides agree with TRBD2. The ends lost 7 bases at V and 7 bases at J; junction bases unmatched: 12. CDR1 and CDR2 (germline): MNHNS, SASEGT. The CDR3 runs to 15 residues. This CDR3 is CASTKGTSGCGEQYF. In nucleotides, the CDR3 is TGTGCCAGCACCAAAGGGACTAGCGGTTGCGGGGAGCAGTACTTC.

The V gene is TRBV5-1, the J gene TRBJ2-1; 9 nucleotides agree with TRBD2. Germline CDR1 is SGHRS and CDR2 is YFSETQ. The CDR3 is 16 amino acids. V dropped 0 bases and J dropped 0; count of bases not matched to a gene: 1. The CDR3 loop is CASSLGTSVSYNEQFF. DNA of the CDR3: TGCGCCAGCAGCTTGGGGACTAGCGTCTCCTACAATGAGCAGTTCTTC.

The V and J genes are TRBV6-5 and TRBJ1-1; D is unresolved. Trimming left V 7 bases short and J 0 bases short, with 12 bases between. CDR1 is MNHEY, CDR2 SVGAGI, per germline. The CDR3 covers 14 residues. For the CDR3, the DNA is TGTGCCAGCACCGGGTCGGGTGTGAACACTGAAGCTTTCTTT. Protein: CASTGSGVNTEAFF.

V gene TRBV3-1 combines with J gene TRBJ2-5; possible D gene TRBD1, 6 bases. In germline, CDR1 is LGHDT, CDR2 YNNKEL (reference sequence). The CDR3 runs 15 residues. The V and J ends lost 6 bases and 2 bases respectively, with 16 bases between them. In DNA, the CDR3 is TGTGCCAGCAGACTCCGGACAGAGGTACAAGAGACCCAGTACTTC. It is translated as CASRLRTEVQETQYF.

The V call is TRBV29-1, the J call TRBJ1-2, with D unclear. V dropped 4 bases and J dropped 8 bases, with 17 bases sitting between them. Germline V gives CDR1 SQVTM, CDR2 ANQGSEA. CDR3 length: 13 amino acids. The CDR3 nucleotides read TGCAGCGTTGTAACGGGAAAAGCCTTAGGCTACACCTTC. Its protein is CSVVTGKALGYTF.

The rearrangement uses TRBV20-1 and TRBJ2-4; 10 nucleotides match TRBD2. The DNA end favors TRBJ2-5, so the J call may be wrong. CDR1 is DFQATT, CDR2 SNEGSKA, per germline (reference sequence). CDR3 size: 14 residues. The CDR3 is CSAPAASGGGTQYF. DNA for the CDR3: TGCAGTGCTCCGGCGGCTAGCGGGGGTGGGACCCAGTACTTC.

The chain carries TRBV7-3 and TRBJ2-1; D gene ambiguous. Germline values: CDR1 SGHTA, CDR2 FQGTGA. V lost 8 bases, J lost 7 bases, and 12 bases lay in between. CDR3 size: 12 residues. In nucleotides, the CDR3 is TGTGCCAGCCGAGGATCTACGAATGAGCAGTTCTTC. Translation: CASRGSTNEQFF.

The CDR3 here is CAISAFSPGTAPYGYTF. CDR3 in DNA: TGTGCCATCAGTGCTTTCTCCCCCGGGACAGCGCCCTATGGCTACACCTTC. This sequence joins TRBV10-3 and TRBJ1-2; 7 bases are a match to TRBD1. Germline V gene sequence: CDR1 ENHRY, CDR2 SYGVKD. The CDR3 is 17 amino acids. V shed 4 bases, J shed 4 bases, and the junction held 15 bases outside the gene matches.

J is TRBJ2-5 and V is TRBV14; no clear D gene. Germline V gives CDR1 SGHDN, CDR2 FVKESK. V lost 0 bases, J lost 11 bases, and 22 bases lay in between. This CDR3 spans 16 amino acids. The CDR3 DNA follows: TGTGCCAGCAGCCAAGAGAGGCCGCGGTTAGGAAATGAGCAGTACTTC. Its protein product is CASSQERPRLGNEQYF.

In regard to this clonotype: One end of the junction varies from germline; a read error may be responsible. The chain uses TRBV10-3 and TRBJ2-5; 8 bases line up with TRBD2. Per germline, CDR1 ENHRY and CDR2 SYGVKD. The CDR3 is made up of 15 amino acids. In DNA, the CDR3 is TGTGTCATCCGGGGGGGTGGTGGACAGCGGGAGACCCAGTACTTC. Amino acids: CVIRGGGGQRETQYF.

This clonotype was detected only a few times. The CDR3: CATSETGPQPQHF. The CDR3, as DNA: TGTGCCACCAGCGAGACTGGTCCACAGCCCCAGCATTTT. The chain employs TRBV15 and TRBJ1-5, with D unclear. CDR3 size: 13 residues. Germline V gene data show CDR1 as LNHNV and CDR2 as YYDKDF (reference sequence). Trimming cost V 5 bases and J 7 bases, with 12 bases left between them.

The V gene is TRBV7-3, the J gene TRBJ2-7; no clear D gene. V was clipped by 0 bases and J by 2 bases, with 11 bases between them. This CDR3 region has 15 residues. CDR1 and CDR2 from the germline V gene are SGHTA and FQGTGA. This CDR3 is CASSLTSVFPYEQYF. In DNA, the CDR3 is TGTGCCAGCAGCTTAACGTCTGTATTCCCCTACGAGCAGTACTTC.

This chain links TRBV7-3 with TRBJ2-7; TRBD2 matches 11 bases. The J segment lost 7 bases and the V segment lost 0 bases, leaving 5 bases of the junction unmatched. Germline lookup yields CDR1 SGHTA and CDR2 FQGTGA. The CDR3 totals 15 residues. The CDR3 protein is CASSLTWLAGGEQYF. The CDR3 DNA reads as TGTGCCAGCAGCTTAACTTGGCTAGCGGGAGGTGAGCAGTACTTC.